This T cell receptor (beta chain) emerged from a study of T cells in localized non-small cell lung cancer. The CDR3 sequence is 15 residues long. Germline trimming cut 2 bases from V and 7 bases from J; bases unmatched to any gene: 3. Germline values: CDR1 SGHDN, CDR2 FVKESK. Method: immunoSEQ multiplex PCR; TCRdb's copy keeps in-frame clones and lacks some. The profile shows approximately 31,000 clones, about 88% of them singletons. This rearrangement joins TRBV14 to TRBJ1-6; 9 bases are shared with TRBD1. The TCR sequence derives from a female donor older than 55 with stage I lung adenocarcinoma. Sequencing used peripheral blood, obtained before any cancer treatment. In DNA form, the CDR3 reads TGTGCCAGCAGCCAAATAGGACAGGGGAATTCACCCCTCCACTTT. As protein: CASSQIGQGNSPLHF.